Each of the 32 T cell receptor beta chains below was sequenced from the same sample in a study of OX40 agonist ivuxolimab in advanced cancers. This table comes from immunoSEQ multiplex PCR, and its TCRdb copy is limited to in-frame clones, with some not included. The sample carries about 69,000 clones, 90% to 95% recorded once. This material consisted of CD4+ or CD8+ T cells sorted from blood, taken in a trial of the OX40 agonist ivuxolimab. Receptor source: an adult with an advanced solid tumor such as melanoma, head and neck, liver or kidney cancer.

The chain uses TRBV28 and TRBJ1-4, with D uncertain. V gave up 4 bases and J gave up 4 bases, with 10 bases separating them. The CDR3 is 14 amino acids. In germline, CDR1 is MDHEN, CDR2 SYDVKM. The chain's CDR3 is CASSSTSRNEKLFF. The CDR3 nucleotides read TGTGCCAGCAGTTCAACCAGCCGTAATGAAAAACTGTTTTTT. Variable domain in full (rest from reference TRBV28 and TRBJ1-4): DVKVTQSSRYLVKRTGEKVFLECVQDMDHENMFWYRQDPGLGLRLIYFSYDVKMKEKGDIPEGYSVSREKKERFSLILESASTNQTSMYLCASSSTSRNEKLFFGSGTQLSVL.

The chain links TRBV2 to TRBJ2-1; 8 bases are a match to TRBD2. Germline-derived CDR1 and CDR2 are SNHLY and FYNNEI. J lost 6 bases, V lost 4 bases, and 8 bases had no gene match. The CDR3 is made up of 15 amino acids. CDR3 residues: CASSVRSGSGNEQFF. DNA of the CDR3: TGTGCCAGCAGTGTTAGGAGCGGGAGTGGCAATGAGCAGTTCTTC.

This chain connects TRBV7-2 to TRBJ2-7; 10 bases line up with TRBD2. Germline V gene sequence: CDR1 SGHTA, CDR2 FQGNSA. The CDR3 is 15 amino acids. V shed 4 bases, J shed 4 bases, and the junction held 7 bases outside the gene matches. CDR3 residues: CASSSRAGGPYEQYF. Here the CDR3 DNA reads TGTGCCAGCAGCTCGCGAGCGGGAGGGCCGTACGAGCAGTACTTC. Complete variable domain (other parts from reference TRBV7-2 and TRBJ2-7): GAGVSQSPSNKVTEKGKDVELRCDPISGHTALYWYRQSLGQGLEFLIYFQGNSAPDKSGLPSDRFSAERTGGSVSTLTIQRTQQEDSAVYLCASSSRAGGPYEQYFGPGTRLTVT.

V is TRBV28 and J is TRBJ1-4; possibly TRBD1 for D (5 bases). Germline loops: CDR1 MDHEN, CDR2 SYDVKM. The CDR3 extends over 14 amino acids. The germline V and J ends were trimmed by 6 bases and 2 bases, with 10 bases remaining between them. The CDR3 DNA reads TGTGCCAGCAGACGGGGGGGGACTAATGAAAAACTGTTTTTT. Translated: CASRRGGTNEKLFF.

V and J are TRBV5-3 and TRBJ1-1; TRBD1 matches at 9 bases. TRBV5-3 is classed as an ORF, of uncertain function. CDR3 size: 15 residues. The V gene end was trimmed by 2 bases and the J gene end by 1 base; junction bases not matched to a gene: 3. This CDR3 reads CARSFLGQGNTEAFF. In nucleotides, the CDR3 is TGTGCCAGAAGCTTCCTGGGACAGGGGAACACTGAAGCTTTCTTT.

The V gene is TRBV29-1, the J gene TRBJ2-1; 7 bases match TRBD2. The CDR3 is 12 amino acids. Germline trimming cut 4 bases from V and 5 bases from J; bases unmatched to any gene: 2. Germline CDR1 and CDR2: SQVTM and ANQGSEA. The CDR3 coding sequence is TGCAGCGTTGTGCGGGAGAACAATGAGCAGTTCTTC. This translates into CSVVRENNEQFF.

The J gene is TRBJ2-2, the V gene TRBV9; D unclear. The length of the CDR3 is 13 residues. CDR1 is SGDLS, CDR2 YYNGEE, per germline. V lost 4 bases to trimming and J lost 4 bases, with 8 bases between them. CDR3 amino acids: CASSLASTGELFF. Here the CDR3 DNA reads TGTGCCAGCAGCTTAGCTTCCACCGGGGAGCTGTTTTTT.

The gene calls are TRBV5-1 and TRBJ2-1; a possible D gene is TRBD1 (6 bases). This CDR3 is 15 amino acids long. Trimming took 0 bases from V and 10 from J, leaving 17 bases between them. CDR1 and CDR2 from the germline V gene are SGHRS and YFSETQ. The CDR3 is CASSLDRVGGGEQFF. The CDR3 DNA follows: TGCGCCAGCAGCTTGGACAGGGTAGGGGGTGGGGAGCAGTTCTTC.

The chain has TRBV6-7 and TRBJ2-2, with 10 bases fitting TRBD1. TRBV6-7 is flagged as an ORF with uncertain function. The J segment lost 3 bases and the V segment lost 6 bases, leaving 16 bases of the junction unmatched. The CDR3 sequence is 19 residues long. CDR3: CASSHRDRGILRDTGELFF. In DNA form, the CDR3 reads TGTGCCAGCAGCCACCGGGACAGGGGTATCCTTCGTGACACCGGGGAGCTGTTTTTT.

The gene calls are TRBV7-6 and TRBJ2-1; no reliable D call. Germline-derived CDR1 and CDR2 are SGHVS and FNYEAQ. The CDR3 runs 13 residues. The ends were cut back, 1 base at V and 6 bases at J, with 7 bases in the middle. This CDR3 is CASSLVGSNEQFF. The CDR3 DNA reads TGTGCCAGCAGCTTAGTGGGTAGCAATGAGCAGTTCTTC. The whole variable domain, remainder taken from reference TRBV7-6 and TRBJ2-1, is GAGVSQSPRYKVTKRGQDVALRCDPISGHVSLYWYRQALGQGPEFLTYFNYEAQQDKSGLPNDRFSAERPEGSISTLTIQRTEQRDSAMYRCASSLVGSNEQFFGPGTRLTVL.

This sequence joins TRBV11-3 and TRBJ1-1; no reliable D call. CDR1 is SGHNT and CDR2 is YENEEA in the germline V gene. V was shortened by 5 bases and J by 4 bases, with 8 bases between the two germline ends. This CDR3 is 12 amino acids long. This CDR3 reads CASSRSGTEAFF. DNA for the CDR3: TGTGCCAGCAGCCGTAGCGGCACTGAAGCTTTCTTT. Full variable domain (missing parts from reference TRBV11-3 and TRBJ1-1): EAGVVQSPRYKIIEKKQPVAFWCNPISGHNTLYWYLQNLGQGPELLIRYENEEAVDDSQLPKDRFSAERLKGVDSTLKIQPAELGDSAVYLCASSRSGTEAFFGQGTRLTVV.

The V call is TRBV7-2, the J call TRBJ2-2, with D possibly being TRBD2 (5 bases). Per germline, CDR1 SGHTA and CDR2 FQGNSA. This CDR3 is built from 14 residues. Trimming shortened V by 1 base and J by 6 bases, and 9 bases separated the two germline ends. The CDR3 bases are TGTGCCAGCAGCTTAGGGCTAGCCGCCGGGGAGCTGTTTTTT. Its protein product is CASSLGLAAGELFF.

The chain uses TRBV6-1 and TRBJ1-1; D unresolved. The length of the CDR3 is 15 residues. CDR1 is MNHNS, CDR2 SASEGT, per germline. The V and J ends lost 2 bases and 0 bases respectively, with 10 bases between them. The DNA of the CDR3 is TGTGCCAGCAGTGAACAGCGGGTGATGAACACTGAAGCTTTCTTT. As protein: CASSEQRVMNTEAFF.

J is TRBJ2-3 and V is TRBV5-8; TRBD2 aligns across 8 bases. The CDR3 loop spans 18 amino acids. The germline V gene has CDR1 SGHTS and CDR2 YDEGEE. The J segment lost 2 bases and the V segment lost 3 bases, leaving 14 bases of the junction unmatched. The CDR3 loop reads CASSSDIAAGGYTDTQYF. The CDR3 DNA reads TGTGCCAGCAGCTCTGACATAGCCGCGGGAGGTTACACAGATACGCAGTATTTT.

This clone appeared a single time. The chain joins TRBV11-1 to TRBJ2-7, with 7 bases matching TRBD2. Germline CDR1 reads SGHAT; CDR2 reads FQDESV (reference sequence). CDR3 length: 14 residues. J gave up 3 bases and V 1 base, and 3 bases lay outside the gene matches. As DNA, the CDR3 is TGTGCCAGCAGCTTAGGAGGCGGGAGCTACGAGCAGTACTTC. Its translation: CASSLGGGSYEQYF.

This chain joins TRBV11-1 and TRBJ2-7; D uncertain. Per the germline V gene, CDR1 is SGHAT and CDR2 is FQDESV (reference sequence). Trimming shortened V by 3 bases and J by 1 base, and 4 bases separated the two germline ends. This CDR3 comprises 12 residues. Here the CDR3 DNA reads TGTGCCAGCAGCTTTACGTCCTACGAGCAGTACTTC. Translating it yields CASSFTSYEQYF.

The gene calls are TRBV10-3 and TRBJ2-2; TRBD1 is a possible D gene (5 bases). Trimming pared 7 bases from V and 2 bases from J, leaving 11 bases between. Germline V gene lookup returns CDR1 ENHRY and CDR2 SYGVKD. This CDR3 is built from 14 residues. DNA for the CDR3: TGTGCCATCACCGAGACAGCCAACACCGGGGAGCTGTTTTTT. It encodes CAITETANTGELFF.

The chain uses TRBV28 and TRBJ2-3, with TRBD2 matching 9 bases. Germline V lookup: CDR1 MDHEN, CDR2 SYDVKM. CDR3 length equals 13 residues. J gave up 6 bases and V 6 bases, and 4 bases lay outside the gene matches. Written as DNA, the CDR3 is TGTGCCAGCAGAGAGAGCGGGAGGGATACGCAGTATTTT. It yields the protein CASRESGRDTQYF.

Concerning this clone: Sequence at one end of the junction differs from germline and may be a read error. The J gene is TRBJ1-2, the V gene TRBV28; D is undetermined. Germline lookup yields CDR1 MDHEN and CDR2 SYDVKM. This CDR3 is built from 15 residues. CDR3 sequence (DNA): TGTGCCAACAGTCTCTCAACCAACCCGGGGTACGGCTACACCTTC. Its protein product is CANSLSTNPGYGYTF.

CDR3 in amino acids: CASRTTEDRGYTF. Written as DNA, the CDR3 is TGTGCCAGTAGAACTACTGAGGACAGGGGCTACACCTTC. The V and J genes are TRBV19 and TRBJ1-2, with 7 bases fitting TRBD1. This CDR3 has 13 amino acids. The J segment lost 8 bases and the V segment lost 6 bases, leaving 9 bases of the junction unmatched. Germline CDR1 is LNHDA and CDR2 is SQIVND (reference sequence). The full variable domain, rest sourced from reference TRBV19 and TRBJ1-2, is DGGITQSPKYLFRKEGQNVTLSCEQNLNHDAMYWYRQDPGQGLRLIYYSQIVNDFQKGDIAEGYSVSREKKESFPLTVTSAQKNPTAFYLCASRTTEDRGYTFGSGTRLTVV.

In its sample, this clone was seen once. This rearrangement joins TRBV28 to TRBJ1-5, with D hard to call. Germline assignment: CDR1 MDHEN and CDR2 SYDVKM. The V end was cut by 1 base, the J end by 6 bases, with 4 bases between. The CDR3 sequence is 12 residues long. In nucleotides, the CDR3 is TGTGCCAGCAGTTTATCGACTCAGCCCCAGCATTTT. Translating gives CASSLSTQPQHF.

The chain combines TRBV29-1 with TRBJ2-1, with 7 bases matching TRBD2. Trimming removed 6 bases from V and 2 bases from J; junction bases left unmatched: 13. Germline CDR1 reads SQVTM; CDR2 reads ANQGSEA. The CDR3 is 16 amino acids. The CDR3 nucleotides read TGCAGCGTCGAATTGGGACGCGGGACTACCTACAATGAGCAGTTCTTC. Its protein product is CSVELGRGTTYNEQFF.

The chain couples TRBV7-2 to TRBJ2-7; 10 nucleotides align to TRBD1. The CDR3 runs to 16 residues. The junction had 8 bases not matched to a gene; V was cut back by 5 bases and J by 1 base. Germline CDR1 is SGHTA and CDR2 is FQGNSA. Written as DNA, the CDR3 is TGTGCCAGCAGCCCGCGGACAGGGGGGAGATCCTACGAGCAGTACTTC. Translated: CASSPRTGGRSYEQYF. Full variable domain (missing parts from reference TRBV7-2 and TRBJ2-7): GAGVSQSPSNKVTEKGKDVELRCDPISGHTALYWYRQSLGQGLEFLIYFQGNSAPDKSGLPSDRFSAERTGGSVSTLTIQRTQQEDSAVYLCASSPRTGGRSYEQYFGPGTRLTVT.

The chain couples TRBV25-1 to TRBJ1-4; 7 positions match TRBD1. The CDR3 covers 14 residues. With V trimmed by 3 bases and J by 5 bases, 3 bases remained unmatched. CDR1 and CDR2 from the germline V gene are MGHDK and SYGVNS. The CDR3 reads CASSDTGENEKLFF. For the CDR3, the DNA is TGTGCCAGCAGTGATACAGGGGAGAATGAAAAACTGTTTTTT. Looking up the rest from reference TRBV25-1 and TRBJ1-4 gives the full variable domain: EADIYQTPRYLVIGTGKKITLECSQTMGHDKMYWYQQDPGMELHLIHYSYGVNSTEKGDLSSESTVSRIRTEHFPLTLESARPSHTSQYLCASSDTGENEKLFFGSGTQLSVL.

The chain has TRBV29-1 and TRBJ2-1; maybe TRBD1 (6 bases). The V and J ends lost 2 bases and 6 bases respectively, with 8 bases between them. The CDR3 has 12 residues. Germline V gene sequence: CDR1 SQVTM, CDR2 ANQGSEA. CDR3 protein: CSVELGANEQFF. The DNA for the CDR3 is TGCAGCGTTGAATTGGGGGCCAATGAGCAGTTCTTC.

CDR3 bases: TGCGCCAGCAGCTTAGGATGGGGCTCCAGCTCTGGGGCCAACGTCCTGACTTTC. This gives the protein CASSLGWGSSSGANVLTF. The rearrangement joins TRBV5-1 to TRBJ2-6; tentative D call: TRBD1 (5 bases). Germline CDR1 SGHRS, CDR2 YFSETQ. CDR3 length: 18 amino acids. Trimming cost V 2 bases and J 0 bases, with 15 bases left between them.

The V gene is TRBV11-2, the J gene TRBJ1-4; the match to TRBD1 covers 12 bases. CDR1 is SGHAT, CDR2 FQNNGV, per germline. The CDR3 runs to 15 residues. The V gene end was trimmed by 5 bases and the J gene end by 6 bases; junction bases not matched to a gene: 4. CDR3 residues: CASSLGQGAYEKLFF. DNA for the CDR3: TGTGCCAGCAGCCTGGGACAGGGGGCTTATGAAAAACTGTTTTTT. The whole variable domain, filled in from reference TRBV11-2 and TRBJ1-4, reads EAGVAQSPRYKIIEKRQSVAFWCNPISGHATLYWYQQILGQGPKLLIQFQNNGVVDDSQLPKDRFSAERLKGVDSTLKIQPAKLEDSAVYLCASSLGQGAYEKLFFGSGTQLSVL.

The chain links TRBV10-3 to TRBJ1-2; D may be TRBD1 (6 bases). The germline gives CDR1 ENHRY, CDR2 SYGVKD. The length of the CDR3 is 14 residues. V was shortened by 7 bases and J by 2 bases, with 14 bases between the two germline ends. CDR3 in DNA: TGTGCCATCACCCAGGACAGAAGAAACTATGGCTACACCTTC. Protein product: CAITQDRRNYGYTF.

The rearrangement joins TRBV7-8 to TRBJ1-4; D is perhaps TRBD1 (6 bases). V was shortened by 0 bases and J by 7 bases, with 9 bases between the two germline ends. The CDR3 loop spans 14 amino acids. CDR1 and CDR2 from the germline V gene are SGHVS and FQNEAQ. CDR3 DNA: TGTGCCAGCAGCTTAGCAGGGGGAAGTGAAAAACTGTTTTTT. It translates to CASSLAGGSEKLFF.

This clone has a single count. The gene calls are TRBV2 and TRBJ2-3, with 12 bases matching TRBD2. The CDR3 runs 16 residues. Trimming removed 7 bases from V and 0 bases from J; junction bases left unmatched: 5. Germline values: CDR1 SNHLY, CDR2 FYNNEI. CDR3 bases: TGTGCCAGCACTAGACTAGCGGGGGTTAGCACAGATACGCAGTATTTT. Translating gives CASTRLAGVSTDTQYF.

This rearrangement joins TRBV5-1 to TRBJ2-7; D might be TRBD2 (6 bases). There are 14 residues in the CDR3. CDR1 is SGHRS and CDR2 is YFSETQ in the germline V gene. Between the trimmed V and J ends, which lost 3 bases and 3 bases, there was a span of 13 bases. CDR3 in amino acids: CASSWSGGSYEQYF. In DNA, the CDR3 is TGCGCCAGCAGCTGGTCCGGGGGAAGCTACGAGCAGTACTTC.

The V call is TRBV6-5, the J call TRBJ1-2; D call uncertain. V lost 0 bases, J lost 4 bases, and 9 bases lay in between. The CDR3 is 14 amino acids. CDR1 and CDR2 (germline): MNHEY, SVGAGI. CDR3 region: CASSYSIRGYGYTF. For the CDR3, the DNA is TGTGCCAGCAGTTACTCGATACGGGGCTATGGCTACACCTTC.